Following are 6 T cell receptor beta chains from one sample sequenced in a study of OX40 agonist ivuxolimab in advanced cancers. Clones were read by immunoSEQ multiplex PCR, and TCRdb kept only the in-frame ones, dropping some. The sample has roughly 74,000 clones, 84% seen once. The sample here was CD4+ or CD8+ T cells sorted from blood, taken in a trial of the OX40 agonist ivuxolimab. These receptor sequences come from an adult with an advanced solid tumor such as melanoma, head and neck, liver or kidney cancer.

The CDR3 bases are TGTGCCAGCAGTGTTACAGGCGCCTCGGGGACCCAGTACTTC. Protein sequence: CASSVTGASGTQYF. This rearrangement joins TRBV2 to TRBJ2-5; D is possibly TRBD1 (5 bases). Trimming cost V 4 bases and J 7 bases, with 16 bases left between them. CDR3 length equals 14 residues. Germline V lookup: CDR1 SNHLY, CDR2 FYNNEI.

This clone was seen a few times. This chain uses TRBV5-4 with TRBJ1-1; possible D gene TRBD1, 5 bases. Germline V gives CDR1 SGHNT, CDR2 YYREEE (reference sequence). This CDR3 has 15 residues. Trimming pared 6 bases from V and 1 base from J, leaving 16 bases between. CDR3 DNA: TGTGCCAGCACCTCACGATCCGGGACGAACACTGAAGCTTTCTTT. Translated, it gives CASTSRSGTNTEAFF.

The V call is TRBV6-1, the J call TRBJ1-5; no clear D. V lost 1 base to trimming and J lost 6 bases, with 13 bases between them. The CDR3 loop spans 15 amino acids. Germline V gene data show CDR1 as MNHNS and CDR2 as SASEGT. CDR3 DNA sequence: TGTGCCAGCAGTGAAGTTCCGGGATCGGGTCAGCCCCAGCATTTT. The encoded protein is CASSEVPGSGQPQHF.

V gene TRBV4-2 combines with J gene TRBJ2-1; 8 bases align to TRBD1. V lost 4 bases and J lost 8; bases outside the gene matches: 16. CDR1 LGHNA and CDR2 YNFKEQ come from the germline V gene. The CDR3 covers 17 residues. Here the CDR3 DNA reads TGTGCCAGCAGCCCATCCGGGACAGGCTCGGTTGACGATGAGCAGTTCTTC. This sequence encodes CASSPSGTGSVDDEQFF.

This clone has only a few counts. The chain is built from TRBV11-3 and TRBJ2-3, with D possibly being TRBD1 or TRBD2 (6 bases each). In germline, CDR1 is SGHNT, CDR2 YENEEA. The V end was cut by 3 bases, the J end by 3 bases, with 13 bases between. The CDR3 consists of 15 residues. For the CDR3, the DNA is TGTGCCAGCAGCTTTAGGGGGGAAAGGACAGATACGCAGTATTTT. As protein: CASSFRGERTDTQYF.

This rearrangement joins TRBV5-3 to TRBJ1-5; no reliable D call. TRBV5-3 is annotated as an ORF whose role is uncertain. V lost 9 bases and J 0 bases, leaving 10 bases between the germline ends. This CDR3 spans 13 amino acids. The CDR3 loop reads CAKKIYSNQPQHF. CDR3 coding DNA: TGTGCCAAAAAGATCTATAGCAATCAGCCCCAGCATTTT.